The present TCR beta chain was sequenced within a study of CD8+CD57+ T cells in acquired aplastic anemia. About the research overall: DNA recovered from sorted CD4+ and CD8+ cells had a mean of 3.2 ug. There were 11 million or so reads, on average, for CD4+ cells from healthy donors.

General study points: The study identified about 30 CD8+ CDR3 sequences shared by patients and controls. In CD8+ cells, Simpson's diversity showed no significant difference between patients and controls.

Germline V gives CDR1 SGHNT, CDR2 YYREEE (reference sequence). CDR3 length: 16 residues. The ends were cut back, 4 bases at V and 2 bases at J, with 19 bases in the middle. For this clonotype: Antigen specificity is unknown.

CDR3 and TCR beta VDJ profiling relied on genomic DNA as the template. TCRdb re-called the reads through MiXCR, storing one row per CDR3 protein. The sample consists of hundreds of thousands of distinct CDR3 sequences, under 80% of them appearing once. This chain uses TRBV5-4 with TRBJ2-7; perhaps TRBD1 as D (6 bases). The clonotype was recovered from a human donor in good health, serving as a control. The sample taken for sequencing was sorted CD4+, CD8+, or CD8+CD57+ T cells (not recorded which) from PBMCs. CDR3 in DNA: TGTGCCAGCAGCCTACCTCCAAGGACAGAGGCCTACGAGCAGTACTTC. It is translated as CASSLPPRTEAYEQYF.